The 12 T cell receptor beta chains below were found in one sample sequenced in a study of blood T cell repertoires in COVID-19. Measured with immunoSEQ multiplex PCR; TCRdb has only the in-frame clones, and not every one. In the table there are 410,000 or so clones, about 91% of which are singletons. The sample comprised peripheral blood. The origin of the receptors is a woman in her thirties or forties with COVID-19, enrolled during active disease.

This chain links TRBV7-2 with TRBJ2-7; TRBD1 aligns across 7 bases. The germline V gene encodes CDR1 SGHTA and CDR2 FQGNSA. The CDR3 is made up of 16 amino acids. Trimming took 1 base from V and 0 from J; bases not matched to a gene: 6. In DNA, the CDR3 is TGTGCCAGCAGCTTAGTGGCCAGGGGGAACTCCTACGAGCAGTACTTC. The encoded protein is CASSLVARGNSYEQYF.

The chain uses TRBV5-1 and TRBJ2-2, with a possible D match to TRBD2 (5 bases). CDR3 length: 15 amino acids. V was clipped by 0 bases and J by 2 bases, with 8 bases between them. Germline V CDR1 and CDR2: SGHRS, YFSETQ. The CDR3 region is CASSLAGLNTGELFF. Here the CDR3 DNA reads TGCGCCAGCAGCTTGGCCGGACTCAACACCGGGGAGCTGTTTTTT.

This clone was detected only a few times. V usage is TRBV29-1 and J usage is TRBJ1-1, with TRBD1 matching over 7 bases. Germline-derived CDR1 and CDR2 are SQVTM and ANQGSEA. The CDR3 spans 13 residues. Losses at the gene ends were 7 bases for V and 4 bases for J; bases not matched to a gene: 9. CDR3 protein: CSGGTGEATEAFF. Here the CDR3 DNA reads TGCAGCGGGGGCACAGGGGAGGCCACTGAAGCTTTCTTT. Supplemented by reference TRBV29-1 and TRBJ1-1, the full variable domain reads SAVISQKPSRDICQRGTSLTIQCQVDSQVTMMFWYRQQPGQSLTLIATANQGSEATYESGFVIDKFPISRPNLTFSTLTVSNMSPEDSSIYLCSGGTGEATEAFFGQGTRLTVV.

CDR3 sequence reads: CASREQNTEAFF. CDR3 bases: TGTGCCAGCCGGGAGCAGAACACTGAAGCTTTCTTT. The V and J genes are TRBV11-2 and TRBJ1-1, with D unresolved. The CDR3 length is 12 residues. CDR1 is SGHAT, CDR2 FQNNGV, per germline. V was shortened by 8 bases and J by 1 base, with 8 bases between the two germline ends.

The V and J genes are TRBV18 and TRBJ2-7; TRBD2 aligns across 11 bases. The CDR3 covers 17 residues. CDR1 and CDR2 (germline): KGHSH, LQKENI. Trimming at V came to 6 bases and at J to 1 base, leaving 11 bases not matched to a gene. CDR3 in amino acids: CASSQTSGGSLSYEQYF. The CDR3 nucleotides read TGTGCCAGCTCTCAAACTAGCGGGGGTTCCCTTTCCTACGAGCAGTACTTC.

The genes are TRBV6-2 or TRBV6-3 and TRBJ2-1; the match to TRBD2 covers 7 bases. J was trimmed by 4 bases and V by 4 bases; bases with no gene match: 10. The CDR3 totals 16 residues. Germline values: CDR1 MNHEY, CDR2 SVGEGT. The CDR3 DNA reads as TGTGCCAGCAGTTTGTATAGCGGGCGATCTTACAATGAGCAGTTCTTC. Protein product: CASSLYSGRSYNEQFF.

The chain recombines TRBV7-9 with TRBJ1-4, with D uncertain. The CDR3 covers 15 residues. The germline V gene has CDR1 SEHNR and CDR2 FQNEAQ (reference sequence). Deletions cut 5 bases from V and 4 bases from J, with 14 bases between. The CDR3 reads CASSPHRVDNEKLFF. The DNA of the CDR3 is TGTGCCAGCAGCCCCCACCGGGTGGATAATGAAAAACTGTTTTTT. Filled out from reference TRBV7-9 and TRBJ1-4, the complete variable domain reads DTGVSQNPRHKITKRGQNVTFRCDPISEHNRLYWYRQTLGQGPEFLTYFQNEAQLEKSRLLSDRFSAERPKGSFSTLEIQRTEQGDSAMYLCASSPHRVDNEKLFFGSGTQLSVL.

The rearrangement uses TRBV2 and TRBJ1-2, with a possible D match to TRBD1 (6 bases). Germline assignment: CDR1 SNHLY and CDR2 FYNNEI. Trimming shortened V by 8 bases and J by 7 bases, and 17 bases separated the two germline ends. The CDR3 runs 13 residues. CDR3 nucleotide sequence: TGTGCCAGCCAAAAAGGACAGAGAGGTGGCTACACCTTC. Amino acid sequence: CASQKGQRGGYTF.

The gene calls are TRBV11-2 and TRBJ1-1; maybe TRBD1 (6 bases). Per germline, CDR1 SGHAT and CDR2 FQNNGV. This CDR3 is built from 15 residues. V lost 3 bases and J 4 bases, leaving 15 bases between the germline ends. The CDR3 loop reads CASSFMIPGVTEAFF. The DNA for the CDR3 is TGTGCCAGCAGCTTTATGATTCCAGGGGTCACTGAAGCTTTCTTT.

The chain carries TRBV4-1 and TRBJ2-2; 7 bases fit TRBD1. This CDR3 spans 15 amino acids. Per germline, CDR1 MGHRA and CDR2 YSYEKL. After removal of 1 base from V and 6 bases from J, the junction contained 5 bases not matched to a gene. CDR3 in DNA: TGCGCCAGCAGCCAAGTAAGGGGGCGGGCCGGGGAGCTGTTTTTT. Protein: CASSQVRGRAGELFF.

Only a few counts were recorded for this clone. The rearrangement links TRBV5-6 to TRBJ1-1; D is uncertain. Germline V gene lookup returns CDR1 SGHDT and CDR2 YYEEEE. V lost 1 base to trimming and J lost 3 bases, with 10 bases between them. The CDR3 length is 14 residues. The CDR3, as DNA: TGTGCCAGCAGCTTGTATTTGCGGTACACTGAAGCTTTCTTT. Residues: CASSLYLRYTEAFF. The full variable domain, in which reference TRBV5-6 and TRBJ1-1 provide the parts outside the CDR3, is DAGVTQSPTHLIKTRGQQVTLRCSPKSGHDTVSWYQQALGQGPQFIFQYYEEEERQRGNFPDRFSGHQFPNYSSELNVNALLLGDSALYLCASSLYLRYTEAFFGQGTRLTVV.

DNA of the CDR3: TGTGCCAGCTCACCATCGTCCCTGCGGCAGTTCTTC. This translates into CASSPSSLRQFF. V is TRBV18 and J is TRBJ2-1; D call uncertain. Germline values: CDR1 KGHSH, CDR2 LQKENI. Trimming removed 2 bases at V and 12 bases at J, with 11 bases between. The CDR3 length is 12 residues.